This T cell receptor (beta chain) was observed in a study of cytomegalovirus exposure and HLA in healthy donors. General study points: After further analysis at a later stage, 15,000 to 20,000 TCR beta sequences were associated with HLA alleles at 0.05 false discovery rate. A highly shared variant cluster was judged a likely technical artifact. An apparent linkage of common viral pathogens to several of the most significant clusters emerged in a later analysis.

This clone appeared a single time. Its antigen is unknown. The length of the CDR3 is 15 residues. Germline-derived CDR1 and CDR2 are MGHRA and YSYEKL. Trimming removed 4 bases from V and 7 bases from J, with 20 bases in between. The PCR employed 60 Vbeta primers together with 13 Jbeta primers. Generated by immunoSEQ multiplex PCR, the TCRdb table keeps only in-frame clones and is missing some. The table lists 100,000 to 150,000 clones, around 78% of them singletons, with roughly 1.5% in the top ten. The gene calls are TRBV4-1 and TRBJ2-7; D is ambiguous. This clonotype was sampled from a woman under 30 in good health and CMV-seronegative. The sample consisted of PBMCs. CDR3 sequence reads: CASSLDYGPLVEQYF. The CDR3 DNA follows: TGCGCCAGCAGCCTCGATTATGGCCCTTTGGTAGAGCAGTACTTC.